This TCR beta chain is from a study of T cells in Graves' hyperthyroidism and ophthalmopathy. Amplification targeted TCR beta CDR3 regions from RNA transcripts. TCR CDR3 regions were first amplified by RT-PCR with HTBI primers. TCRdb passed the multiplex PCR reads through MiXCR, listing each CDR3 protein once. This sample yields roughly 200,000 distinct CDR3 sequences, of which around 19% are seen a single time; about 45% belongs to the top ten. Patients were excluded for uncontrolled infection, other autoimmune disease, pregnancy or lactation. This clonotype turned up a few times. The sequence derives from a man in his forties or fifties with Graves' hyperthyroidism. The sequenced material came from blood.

CDR3 sequence reads: CASSERGVWGEQFF. As DNA, the CDR3 is TGTGCCAGCAGTGAACGGGGAGTCTGGGGTGAGCAGTTCTTC. V is TRBV6-1 and J is TRBJ2-1; D may be TRBD2 (5 bases). Germline assignment: CDR1 MNHNS and CDR2 SASEGT. The CDR3 loop spans 14 amino acids. Trimming pared 2 bases from V and 9 bases from J, leaving 14 bases between.